This entry lists 15 T cell receptor beta chains sequenced from one sample in a study of blood T cell repertoires in COVID-19. Here immunoSEQ multiplex PCR was the method, and the copy in TCRdb shows in-frame clones only, minus some. Of approximately 260,000 clones in the sample, approximately 83% were seen once. Sequenced sample: PBMCs or T cells enriched from blood (not recorded which). Every receptor here comes from a woman in her thirties or forties with acute COVID-19.

The chain uses TRBV10-3 and TRBJ2-5; the match to TRBD2 covers 8 bases. V was clipped by 7 bases and J by 1 base; unmatched bases: 8. The CDR3 loop spans 15 amino acids. CDR1 ENHRY and CDR2 SYGVKD come from the germline V gene. The CDR3 nucleotides are TGTGCCATCACCCCCGGGAGGGACCCCCAAGAGACCCAGTACTTC. Its translation: CAITPGRDPQETQYF.

This chain connects TRBV5-1 to TRBJ2-7; 11 bases fit TRBD1. With V trimmed by 2 bases and J by 7 bases, 14 bases remained unmatched. In germline, CDR1 is SGHRS, CDR2 YFSETQ. This CDR3 comprises 17 residues. The CDR3 protein is CASSFHSLTGTGGEQYF. CDR3 coding DNA: TGCGCCAGCAGCTTCCACTCTCTAACCGGGACAGGGGGTGAGCAGTACTTC.

About this clone: At one end the junction does not follow the germline gene, possibly because of a read error. This CDR3 is CASSPVTGSSEQYF. The CDR3 DNA is TGTGCCAGCTCACCAGTGACAGGATCCTCCGAGCAGTACTTC. This chain links TRBV18 with TRBJ2-7, with a weak D call TRBD1 (6 bases). Germline CDR1 KGHSH, CDR2 LQKENI. CDR3 length equals 14 residues.

The chain is built from TRBV13 and TRBJ2-1; the match to TRBD2 covers 11 bases. This CDR3 is 17 amino acids long. V was clipped by 5 bases and J by 4 bases; unmatched bases: 10. CDR1 is PRHDT, CDR2 FYEKMQ, per germline (reference sequence). The CDR3 is CASSQLAGELRYNEQFF. The CDR3 region has the DNA TGTGCCAGCAGCCAACTAGCGGGAGAACTTCGGTACAATGAGCAGTTCTTC.

Remarks on this clone: In the same sample, other DNA sequences code for this CDR3. The J gene is TRBJ2-7, the V gene TRBV6-5, with a possible D match to TRBD2 (6 bases). Germline assignment: CDR1 MNHEY and CDR2 SVGAGI. Trimming cost V 0 bases and J 0 bases, with 6 bases left between them. The length of the CDR3 is 14 residues. The CDR3 region has the DNA TGTGCCAGCAGTTACTCGGGGGGCTCCTACGAGCAGTACTTC. Amino acid sequence: CASSYSGGSYEQYF.

The gene calls are TRBV24-1 and TRBJ2-1, with D perhaps matching TRBD2 (5 bases). V was trimmed by 1 base and J by 7 bases, leaving 16 bases between them. The CDR3 runs 16 residues. Looked up from germline, CDR1 is KGHDR and CDR2 is SFDVKD. The CDR3 nucleotides read TGTGCCACCAGTGATTTTTCGGGGAGTTGGAGAAATGAGCAGTTCTTC. Amino acid sequence: CATSDFSGSWRNEQFF.

This clone was observed a single time. This chain connects TRBV10-1 to TRBJ2-3; TRBD1 matches 10 bases. Germline V gene sequence: CDR1 WNHNN, CDR2 SYGVQD (reference sequence). This CDR3 is 14 amino acids long. V lost 5 bases, J lost 4 bases, and 3 bases stayed unmatched. CDR3 nucleotide sequence: TGCGCCAGCAGTAGACAGGGGGCCGCAGATACGCAGTATTTT. Translated: CASSRQGAADTQYF.

This clone appeared a single time. V and J are TRBV19 and TRBJ1-2; D is perhaps TRBD1 (5 bases). Trimming took 1 base from V and 6 from J, leaving 9 bases between them. The CDR3 length is 13 residues. Looked up from germline, CDR1 is LNHDA and CDR2 is SQIVND (reference sequence). Written as DNA, the CDR3 is TGTGCCAGTAGTATAGCAGGGTTCGATGGCTACACCTTC. This gives the protein CASSIAGFDGYTF.

This rearrangement joins TRBV10-3 to TRBJ1-5; 7 positions agree with TRBD1. This CDR3 spans 13 amino acids. Germline-derived CDR1 and CDR2 are ENHRY and SYGVKD. Trimming removed 8 bases from V and 4 bases from J; junction bases left unmatched: 5. The CDR3 region has the DNA TGTGCCATCGGGACAGCTTTTAATCAGCCCCAGCATTTT. This sequence encodes CAIGTAFNQPQHF.

V is TRBV7-3 and J is TRBJ2-1; TRBD2 might be the D (6 bases). Germline-derived CDR1 and CDR2 are SGHTA and FQGTGA. Deletions cut 4 bases from V and 8 bases from J, with 9 bases between. The CDR3 loop spans 12 amino acids. CDR3 sequence (DNA): TGTGCCAGCAGCTACGGGGGTGATGAGCAGTTCTTC. This encodes CASSYGGDEQFF.

The V call is TRBV11-3, the J call TRBJ2-3; TRBD2 matches at 12 bases. Losses at the gene ends were 4 bases for V and 4 bases for J; bases not matched to a gene: 3. The germline V gene encodes CDR1 SGHNT and CDR2 YENEEA. The CDR3 consists of 15 residues. CDR3 residues: CASSSGTSGPDTQYF. The CDR3, as DNA: TGTGCCAGCAGCTCCGGGACTAGCGGGCCAGATACGCAGTATTTT.

This clone is a singleton in its sample. The chain combines TRBV7-8 with TRBJ1-5; tentative D call: TRBD1 (6 bases). In germline, CDR1 is SGHVS, CDR2 FQNEAQ. The CDR3 has 15 residues. V was pared by 2 bases and J by 9 bases, with 17 bases between. The chain's CDR3 is CASSLSGAGAGPQHF. In nucleotides, the CDR3 is TGTGCCAGCAGCTTAAGCGGGGCAGGGGCCGGGCCCCAGCATTTT.

The chain employs TRBV19 and TRBJ2-5, with a weak D call TRBD2 (6 bases). Germline CDR1 LNHDA, CDR2 SQIVND (reference sequence). V lost 6 bases and J lost 3, with 11 bases in between. The CDR3 length is 13 residues. The CDR3 region is CASRALAKETQYF. In DNA form, the CDR3 reads TGTGCCAGTAGGGCGCTAGCGAAAGAGACCCAGTACTTC.

Ten or more counts support this clone. The rearrangement joins TRBV7-9 to TRBJ2-7; 9 nucleotides align to TRBD1. This CDR3 comprises 14 residues. Germline CDR1 and CDR2: SEHNR and FQNEAQ (reference sequence). Germline trimming cut 6 bases from V and 1 base from J; bases unmatched to any gene: 4. This chain's CDR3 is CASRGQGSSYEQYF. In nucleotides, the CDR3 is TGTGCCAGCAGAGGACAGGGGAGTTCCTACGAGCAGTACTTC.

The chain links TRBV6-4 to TRBJ2-3, with D perhaps TRBD2 (5 bases). Germline assignment: CDR1 MRHNA and CDR2 SNTAGT. Trimming left V 5 bases short and J 2 bases short, with 14 bases between. CDR3 length equals 15 residues. The CDR3 loop reads CASSLLGNPTDTQYF. The CDR3 DNA reads as TGTGCCAGCAGTCTACTAGGGAACCCCACAGATACGCAGTATTTT.